Reported below is one T cell receptor (beta chain). Its antigen is not known. The method was immunoSEQ multiplex PCR; TCRdb's version includes in-frame clones alone and lacks a portion of them. The table includes approximately 82,000 clones, roughly 89% detected once. This specimen comes from a study of graft-versus-host responses after intestinal transplantation. Overall study: Transplants given to recipients were multivisceral, liver-intestinal, or isolated intestinal. Following induction with anti-thymocyte globulin, all recipients were given tacrolimus and steroids for two to four years. Study conclusions and caveats: Detected in recipient marrow were GvH clones, some of which were first observed in ileum or blood. Levels of circulating GvH clones at their peak were associated with early post-transplant HvG declines.

In germline, CDR1 is LNHDA, CDR2 SQIVND (reference sequence). The CDR3 runs to 13 residues. With 7 bases removed from V and 4 bases from J, the gap between germline ends came to 10 bases. Sample: unstimulated CD4+ T cells sorted from spleen or lymph node cells, taken before intestinal transplant. The chain recombines TRBV19 with TRBJ2-2, with D hard to call. The TCR was taken from a human donor who received an intestinal transplant. For the CDR3, the DNA is TGTGCCAGTACCCCTCTAACCACCGGGGAGCTGTTTTTT. Encoded protein: CASTPLTTGELFF.